The source of this T cell receptor beta chain is a study of breast tumors, draining lymph nodes, adjacent tissues. This clonotype has ten or more counts. Breast cancer patients provided tissue from their axillary draining lymph nodes. TCRdb analysed the multiplex PCR reads with MiXCR anew, one entry per CDR3 protein. The profile shows under 150,000 distinct CDR3 sequences, about 20% of them singletons. CDR3 length: 13 amino acids. In germline, CDR1 is SNHLY, CDR2 FYNNEI. Trimming removed 3 bases at V and 8 bases at J, with 11 bases between. Sequencing was done on a sample of axillary lymph node tissue. The rearrangement links TRBV2 to TRBJ1-3, with a possible D match to TRBD1 (6 bases). The origin of this receptor is a female donor with breast cancer. Some clones in this sample may be carry-over from other donors' samples. The CDR3 DNA sequence: TGTGCCAGCAGTGACAGGGGATTCGACACCATATATTTT. The encoded protein is CASSDRGFDTIYF.